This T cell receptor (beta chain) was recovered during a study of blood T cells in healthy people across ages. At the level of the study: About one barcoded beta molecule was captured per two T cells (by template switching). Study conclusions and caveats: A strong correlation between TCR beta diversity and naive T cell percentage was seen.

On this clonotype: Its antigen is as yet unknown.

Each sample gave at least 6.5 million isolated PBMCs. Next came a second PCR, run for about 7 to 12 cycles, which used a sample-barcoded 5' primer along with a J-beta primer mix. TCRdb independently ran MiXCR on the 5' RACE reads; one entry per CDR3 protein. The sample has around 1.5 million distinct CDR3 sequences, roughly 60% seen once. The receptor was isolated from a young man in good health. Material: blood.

The CDR3 region has the DNA TGTGCCAGCAGTTTAATAGGACAATTTCAAGAGACCCAGTACTTC. Its translation: CASSLIGQFQETQYF. The rearrangement joins TRBV12-3 or TRBV12-4 to TRBJ2-4; D may be TRBD1 (5 bases). The J call may be in error: the DNA end matches TRBJ2-5 better. The CDR3 runs to 15 residues.